This T cell receptor beta chain came from a study of blood T cell repertoires in COVID-19. Study at large: COVID-19 samples, acute and convalescent, were from the United States, Italy and Spain.

The CDR3 totals 14 residues. Germline values: CDR1 MDHEN, CDR2 SYDVKM. Losses at the gene ends were 4 bases for V and 8 bases for J; bases not matched to a gene: 10. Participants, about 18 to 90 years old, spanned around 25 US areas. Cohort allocation depended upon clinical history that participants reported. Each recovered donor of Cohort 3 presented with two negative PCRs, clearance, or symptom resolution. Sequenced by immunoSEQ multiplex PCR; TCRdb stores in-frame clones only, minus some. The sample holds 400,000 to 450,000 clones; around 91% are singletons and the top ten take 1.1%. The sequenced sample was PBMCs or T cells enriched from blood (not recorded which). The genes are TRBV28 and TRBJ1-2, with TRBD1 identical over 7 bases. The TCR sequence derives from a man aged 25 to 40 who had recovered from COVID-19. Here the CDR3 reads CASSSADRRVGYTF. DNA of the CDR3: TGTGCCAGCAGTTCAGCGGACAGGCGCGTCGGCTACACCTTC.